The sample holds many counts of the clone carrying this T cell receptor beta chain. Amplification yielded TCR beta CDR3 regions, with RNA transcripts as the source. First-round RT-PCR of the TCR CDR3 relied on the HTBI primer set. TCRdb re-called the multiplex PCR reads through MiXCR, storing one row per CDR3 protein. Of about 350,000 distinct CDR3 sequences listed, 15% to 20% are singletons. The record originates from a study of T cells in Graves' hyperthyroidism and ophthalmopathy. Looked up from germline, CDR1 is WSHSY and CDR2 is SAAADI. Trimming removed 6 bases from V and 0 bases from J, with 12 bases in between. The CDR3 length is 16 residues.

The genes are TRBV10-2 and TRBJ2-6; maybe TRBD2 (6 bases). Material for sequencing was blood. This sequence was found in a woman between 18 and 29 years old with Graves' hyperthyroidism. DNA of the CDR3: TGCGCCAGCAGCGAGGACGGGAGCTCTGGGGCCAACGTCCTGACTTTC. Residues: CASSEDGSSGANVLTF.